Listed below are T cell receptor beta chains from one sample, sequenced in a study of cytomegalovirus exposure and HLA in healthy donors. Method: immunoSEQ multiplex PCR; TCRdb's copy keeps in-frame clones and lacks some. This sample has about 120,000 clones, with 77% found just once. The sample comprised PBMCs. The receptors originated from a man in his forties in good health and CMV-seropositive. Both conserved end residues are part of each CDR3.

V gene: TRBV5-1; CDR3 protein: CASSLGTGGNYGYTF
V gene: TRBV21-1; CDR3 protein: CASSKENSGQGAYGYTF
V gene: TRBV27; CDR3 protein: CASSSNRVGHGYTF
V gene: TRBV11-3; CDR3 protein: CASSSRRGLSSTDTQYF
V gene: TRBV27; CDR3 protein: CASRTGGLSQPQHF
V gene: TRBV10-2; CDR3 protein: CASSVGRGHEKLFF
V gene: TRBV5-6; CDR3 protein: CASTHSGAGAPYSNQPQHF
V gene: TRBV30; CDR3 protein: CAWSWGDQPQHF
V gene: TRBV7-2; CDR3 protein: CASSRGGGGELFF
V gene: TRBV28; CDR3 protein: CASRGGRGTAHWPQHF
V gene: TRBV10-3; CDR3 protein: CAIKGGAIYEQYF
V gene: TRBV6-1; CDR3 protein: CASSDRGLGNTIYF
V gene: TRBV15; CDR3 protein: CATSRAGGELFF
V gene: TRBV9; CDR3 protein: CASSGPQGADSPLHF
V gene: TRBV15; CDR3 protein: CATSPTGGGETQYF
V gene: TRBV7-9; CDR3 protein: CASSLATNYGYTF
V gene: TRBV7-8; CDR3 protein: CASRPGGYRGTDTQYF
V gene: TRBV28; CDR3 protein: CAIMPGQRSEQYF
V gene: TRBV7-8; CDR3 protein: CASSAAGTGDEKLFF
V gene: TRBV5-1; CDR3 protein: CASSSGTVYNEQFF